The rows below give T cell receptor beta chains drawn from one sample of a study of neurological immune-mediated disorders. TCRdb redid the calling of the 5' RACE reads with MiXCR, one entry per CDR3 protein. The profile covers approximately 48,000 distinct CDR3 sequences, with roughly 3.2% appearing a single time and more than 12% taken by the ten largest. Source material: PBMCs. Receptors originate from a woman in her fifties or sixties with multiple sclerosis. The CDR3 runs from the conserved cysteine through the conserved F or W. D genes are given only for firm matches. Each size is how often the clone was seen (once, few, many) or a class if it is expanded.

TRBJ2-1,TRBV20-1,many,TRBD2,CSAKRGREGQNEQFF,TGCAGTGCAAAGAGAGGGCGGGAGGGCCAAAATGAGCAGTTCTTC
TRBJ2-7,TRBV20-1,many,.,CSASRGQAYEQYF,TGCAGTGCTAGTAGGGGCCAGGCCTACGAGCAGTACTTC
TRBJ1-5,TRBV12-3/TRBV12-4,many,.,CASSLGELGQPQHF,TGTGCCAGCAGTCTGGGAGAGTTGGGGCAGCCCCAGCATTTT
TRBJ2-4,TRBV20-1,few,TRBD2,CSSETSGEGIQYF,TGCAGCAGCGAAACTAGCGGGGAAGGCATTCAGTACTTC
TRBJ1-2,TRBV5-6,many,.,CASSFVYGYTF,TGTGCCAGCAGCTTCGTATATGGCTACACCTTC
TRBJ2-2,TRBV5-1,many,.,CASSLGGIDTGELFF,TGCGCCAGCAGCTTGGGCGGGATAGACACCGGGGAGCTGTTTTTT
TRBJ2-1,TRBV20-1,many,TRBD2,CSALAGGFQKEQFF,TGCAGTGCCCTAGCGGGGGGGTTTCAGAAGGAGCAGTTCTTC
TRBJ2-3,TRBV11-3,few,TRBD2,CASSLGLSSGVTDTQYF,TGTGCCAGCAGCTTGGGGTTGAGTAGCGGGGTCACAGATACGCAGTATTTT
TRBJ1-5,TRBV5-5,many,.,CASSLEQGRQPQHF,TGTGCCAGCAGCTTGGAACAGGGTCGTCAGCCCCAGCATTTT
TRBJ2-1,TRBV5-6,many,.,CASSLLSDGNEQFF,TGTGCCAGCAGCTTGTTATCCGACGGCAATGAGCAGTTCTTC
TRBJ2-7,TRBV20-1,many,TRBD2,CSARALAGVHEQYF,TGCAGTGCTAGAGCCCTAGCGGGCGTACACGAGCAGTACTTC